This entry features one T cell receptor beta chain sequence. Losses at the gene ends were 6 bases for V and 9 bases for J; bases not matched to a gene: 5. The CDR3 runs to 13 residues. Looked up from germline, CDR1 is MNHNY and CDR2 is SVGAGI (reference sequence). This sample stems from a study of CD8 T cells in Susac syndrome. With random hexamers, reverse transcription was performed on about 0.5 to 1 ug of RNA. TCRdb reanalysed the immunoSEQ multiplex PCR reads using MiXCR and keeps one entry per CDR3 protein. Counted here are 180,000 or so distinct CDR3 sequences, approximately 95% occurring once; the ten biggest clones make up approximately 0.088%.

The sequence derives from a human donor with multiple sclerosis. Sequenced input: CD4+ T cells from PBMCs. The J gene is TRBJ2-1, the V gene TRBV6-6, with TRBD2 identical over 10 bases. CDR3 sequence: CASRSGGVVEQFF. The CDR3 nucleotides read TGTGCCAGCAGGAGCGGGGGGGTAGTTGAGCAGTTCTTC.